The 29 T cell receptor beta chains below all came from one sample that was sequenced in a study of low-dose radiotherapy and immunotherapy resistance in tumors. Alpha and beta chains were covered, as first-strand cDNA relied on TRAV- and TRBV-specific primers. PCR amplification of the TCRs was performed with Phusion for 15 to 25 PCR cycles, and it relied on a constant-region primer together with a V-primer adapter. TCRdb re-called the reads through MiXCR, storing one row per CDR3 protein. The sample has around 80,000 distinct CDR3 sequences, 15% to 20% seen once; the top ten hold less than 1.5%. Time point here: after trial treatment. Treatment noted: LDRT plus nivolumab, ipilimumab, low-dose cyclophosphamide and aspirin (RACIN trial). Sequenced material: PBMCs, taken after low-dose radiotherapy plus immunotherapy. The receptors were sampled from a male donor with prostate cancer.

This clonotype was picked up many times. The V gene is TRBV28, the J gene TRBJ2-5; D is possibly TRBD1 (6 bases). Trimming removed 5 bases from V and 2 bases from J, with 18 bases in between. Germline-derived CDR1 and CDR2 are MDHEN and SYDVKM. The CDR3 has 16 residues. Written as DNA, the CDR3 is TGTGCCAGCAGTGGCTACAGGGAATTGGTACAAGAGACCCAGTACTTC. It specifies CASSGYRELVQETQYF.

This clonotype appeared a single time. This rearrangement joins TRBV28 to TRBJ1-5, with D unresolved. CDR3 length: 14 amino acids. The germline gives CDR1 MDHEN, CDR2 SYDVKM. Trimming took 8 bases from V and 7 from J, leaving 18 bases between them. The CDR3 here is CASGSPTGYQPQHF. CDR3 nucleotides: TGTGCCAGCGGGTCTCCGACGGGATACCAGCCCCAGCATTTT.

This clonotype was seen repeatedly, ten times or more. The V gene is TRBV12-3 or TRBV12-4, the J gene TRBJ2-1; TRBD1 matches at 12 bases. The CDR3 loop spans 15 amino acids. Losses at the gene ends were 6 bases for V and 8 bases for J; bases not matched to a gene: 8. CDR3 residues: CASSRGQGARDEQFF. CDR3 bases: TGTGCCAGCAGCCGGGGACAGGGGGCCAGGGATGAGCAGTTCTTC.

On this clonotype: A single base separates this from a much larger clone, so it may be a read error. The V call is TRBV4-2, the J call TRBJ1-1; no clear D gene. CDR1 is LGHNA, CDR2 YNFKEQ, per germline. The CDR3 runs 14 residues. The CDR3 spells CVSSQGRTNSEAFF. Here the CDR3 DNA reads TGTGTCAGCAGCCAAGGGCGGACGAACAGTGAAGCTTTCTTT.

This clonotype was detected ten times or more. The chain uses TRBV7-9 and TRBJ2-7, with 8 bases that match TRBD2. This CDR3 comprises 16 residues. The junction had 14 bases not matched to a gene; V was cut back by 1 base and J by 9 bases. Germline V lookup: CDR1 SEHNR, CDR2 FQNEAQ (reference sequence). The CDR3 protein is CASSLGSRGSGISQYF. In nucleotides, the CDR3 is TGTGCCAGCAGCTTAGGAAGTCGAGGTAGCGGGATTTCGCAGTACTTC.

This clonotype has a single count. The chain combines TRBV5-1 with TRBJ2-1; possibly TRBD2 for D (6 bases). Germline lookup yields CDR1 SGHRS and CDR2 YFSETQ. The CDR3 runs 15 residues. V was cut by 5 bases and J by 7 bases, with 19 bases left in between. The CDR3 coding sequence is TGCGCCAGCAGGTTCTCGGGGGTTCAATTGAATGAGCAGTTCTTC. Protein product: CASRFSGVQLNEQFF. The full variable domain, completed using reference TRBV5-1 and TRBJ2-1, is KAGVTQTPRYLIKTRGQQVTLSCSPISGHRSVSWYQQTPGQGLQFLFEYFSETQRNKGNFPGRFSGRQFSNSRSEMNVSTLELGDSALYLCASRFSGVQLNEQFFGPGTRLTVL.

This clonotype was seen at least ten times. V is TRBV7-2 and J is TRBJ1-1; TRBD1 aligns across 7 bases. Trimming took 1 base from V and 6 from J; bases not matched to a gene: 11. The CDR3 has 16 amino acids. From germline, CDR1 is SGHTA and CDR2 FQGNSA. The CDR3 protein is CASSLDSGAGGAEAFF. CDR3 nucleotides: TGTGCCAGCAGCTTAGATTCTGGGGCAGGGGGAGCTGAAGCTTTCTTT.

The table lists this clonotype with many counts. The genes are TRBV20-1 and TRBJ1-2; D might be TRBD1 (5 bases). The germline V and J ends were trimmed by 1 base and 7 bases, with 13 bases remaining between them. The CDR3 has 13 residues. In germline, CDR1 is DFQATT, CDR2 SNEGSKA (reference sequence). The CDR3 bases are TGCAGTGCTAGAGTTGGGGCCCCGTTTGGCTACACCTTC. Its translation is CSARVGAPFGYTF.

The sample holds many counts of this clonotype. The chain has TRBV28 and TRBJ2-4, with 7 bases matching TRBD2. The CDR3 has 16 amino acids. V shed 4 bases, J shed 0 bases, and the junction held 6 bases outside the gene matches. Germline V gives CDR1 MDHEN, CDR2 SYDVKM. The CDR3 DNA follows: TGTGCCAGCAGTTCCGGGACTAATCTAGCCAAAAACATTCAGTACTTC. It encodes CASSSGTNLAKNIQYF.

The sample holds many counts of this clonotype. The genes are TRBV2 and TRBJ1-2, with TRBD1 matching 7 bases. Germline-derived CDR1 and CDR2 are SNHLY and FYNNEI. V lost 3 bases, J lost 3 bases, and 1 base stayed unmatched. The CDR3 consists of 13 residues. The CDR3 loop is CASSDRGDYGYTF. The DNA for the CDR3 is TGTGCCAGCAGTGACAGGGGGGACTATGGCTACACCTTC.

This clonotype has ten or more counts. The chain combines TRBV29-1 with TRBJ2-4, with D maybe TRBD2 (7 bases). Per germline, CDR1 SQVTM and CDR2 ANQGSEA. This CDR3 spans 14 amino acids. V lost 4 bases to trimming and J lost 7 bases, with 17 bases between them. The CDR3 protein is CSVVRGGAENIQYF. CDR3 DNA: TGCAGCGTTGTAAGGGGGGGCGCTGAGAACATTCAGTACTTC.

This clonotype occurred many times. V usage is TRBV20-1 and J usage is TRBJ1-1, with 8 bases matching TRBD1. This CDR3 region has 12 residues. Per germline, CDR1 DFQATT and CDR2 SNEGSKA (reference sequence). J lost 10 bases, V lost 5 bases, and 9 bases had no gene match. The CDR3 nucleotides are TGCAGTGCTTTCGACAGGGGTTTGCTAGCTTTCTTT. Amino acid sequence: CSAFDRGLLAFF.

The rearrangement links TRBV6-2 or TRBV6-3 to TRBJ2-3; 14 nucleotides match TRBD2. V lost 0 bases to trimming and J lost 3 bases; unmatched junction nucleotides: 8. Germline V lookup: CDR1 MNHEY, CDR2 SVGEGT. The CDR3 totals 19 residues. CDR3 nucleotide sequence: TGTGCCAGCAGTTACTCTTGGACTAGCGGGAGGTATGGGACAGATACGCAGTATTTT. Translated: CASSYSWTSGRYGTDTQYF.

In its sample, this clonotype was seen many times. The chain uses TRBV30 and TRBJ1-6; D not certain. Trimming shortened V by 1 base and J by 10 bases, and 14 bases separated the two germline ends. The V gene's germline CDR1 is GTSNPN and CDR2 SVGIG (reference sequence). The CDR3 contains 14 residues. This CDR3 is CAWSAGLGFSPLHF. DNA for the CDR3: TGTGCCTGGAGTGCGGGCTTGGGTTTCTCACCCCTCCACTTT.

On this clonotype: This likely stems from a read error, as it lies one base from a far larger clone. The chain recombines TRBV28 with TRBJ2-1; D remains unclear. The CDR3 is 14 residues long. CDR1 MDHEN and CDR2 SYDVKM come from the germline V gene. The CDR3 protein is CASSLFPKGYEQFF. The DNA for the CDR3 is TGTGCCAGCAGCTTATTCCCCAAGGGCTACGAGCAGTTCTTC.

As concerns this clonotype: A far larger clone is a single base away, which makes a read error likely. The CDR3 spells CASSPTGIEETQYF. The CDR3, as DNA: TGTGCCAGCAGCCCAACAGGGATTGAAGAGACCCAGTACTTC. The genes are TRBV13 and TRBJ2-5; D might be TRBD1 (6 bases). The length of the CDR3 is 14 residues. Trimming removed 5 bases from V and 3 bases from J, with 13 bases in between. Germline V CDR1 and CDR2: PRHDT, FYEKMQ (reference sequence).

This clonotype was seen many times. V gene TRBV18 combines with J gene TRBJ1-1; D possibly corresponds to TRBD1 (5 bases). This CDR3 region has 15 residues. V lost 6 bases and J 5 bases, leaving 19 bases between the germline ends. CDR1 and CDR2 from the germline V gene are KGHSH and LQKENI. CDR3 residues: CASSPRTSLGTEAFF. CDR3 nucleotide sequence: TGTGCCAGCTCGCCTCGGACATCCCTTGGGACTGAAGCTTTCTTT.

This clonotype was seen at least ten times. The chain employs TRBV2 and TRBJ1-2, with TRBD1 matching 8 bases. J lost 4 bases, V lost 8 bases, and 15 bases had no gene match. Looked up from germline, CDR1 is SNHLY and CDR2 is FYNNEI. The CDR3 runs 16 residues. CDR3: CASPTEDRVYPYGYTF. CDR3 sequence (DNA): TGTGCCAGCCCCACCGAGGACAGGGTTTATCCCTATGGCTACACCTTC.

This clonotype was detected ten times or more. At one of its ends the junction is not consistent with the germline gene, which may arise from a read error. The chain is built from TRBV7-3 and TRBJ1-1; D unresolved. CDR1 and CDR2 from the germline V gene are SGHTA and FQGTGA. The CDR3 sequence is 13 residues long. This CDR3 is CASSLTSAPEAFF. The DNA for the CDR3 is TGTGCCAGCAGCCTAACCTCGGCCCCTGAAGCTTTCTTT.

Ten or more counts support this clonotype. The chain couples TRBV7-9 to TRBJ2-1, with 10 positions matching TRBD1. The CDR3 has 14 amino acids. Unmatched junction bases numbered 6, after V lost 5 bases and J lost 8 bases. Per germline, CDR1 SEHNR and CDR2 FQNEAQ (reference sequence). CDR3 protein: CASSRGGQGYEQFF. In DNA, the CDR3 is TGTGCCAGCAGCCGCGGGGGACAGGGGTATGAGCAGTTCTTC.

This clonotype was seen many times. V gene TRBV6-2 or TRBV6-3 combines with J gene TRBJ2-6; TRBD1 aligns across 8 bases. Germline assignment: CDR1 MNHEY and CDR2 SVGEGT. CDR3 size: 15 residues. J was trimmed by 2 bases and V by 5 bases; bases with no gene match: 2. CDR3 in amino acids: CASSRTGPGANVLTF. The DNA for the CDR3 is TGTGCCAGCAGTCGGACAGGGCCTGGGGCCAACGTCCTGACTTTC.

To note about this clonotype: A far larger clone is one base from this, pointing to a likely read error. The chain employs TRBV3-1 and TRBJ2-1; D is perhaps TRBD2 (6 bases). There are 14 residues in the CDR3. The V gene's germline CDR1 is LGHDT and CDR2 YNNKEL (reference sequence). Trimming pared 10 bases from V and 10 bases from J, leaving 23 bases between. DNA of the CDR3: TGTGCCACCAACCCGAGCGGGTCCTTCCACGAGCAGTTCTTC. It codes for CATNPSGSFHEQFF.

This clonotype showed up just a few times. The gene calls are TRBV20-1 and TRBJ1-2; possibly TRBD1 for D (5 bases). The length of the CDR3 is 12 residues. Trimming left V 6 bases short and J 8 bases short, with 16 bases between. The V gene's germline CDR1 is DFQATT and CDR2 SNEGSKA (reference sequence). CDR3 protein: CSAPYRTRGYTF. CDR3 DNA: TGCAGTGCGCCTTACAGGACTCGAGGCTACACCTTC.

This clonotype was found many times. The chain links TRBV25-1 to TRBJ2-7; D perhaps matches TRBD2 (5 bases). The V and J ends lost 3 bases and 3 bases respectively, with 9 bases between them. Germline V gives CDR1 MGHDK, CDR2 SYGVNS. This CDR3 has 13 amino acids. The CDR3 protein is CASSDGGRYEQYF. Written as DNA, the CDR3 is TGTGCCAGCAGTGACGGCGGGCGCTACGAGCAGTACTTC.

This clonotype was picked up many times. V and J are TRBV13 and TRBJ2-1, with TRBD2 as a possible D gene (6 bases). The CDR3 extends over 14 amino acids. Per germline, CDR1 PRHDT and CDR2 FYEKMQ (reference sequence). Trimming left V 6 bases short and J 4 bases short, with 13 bases between. The DNA of the CDR3 is TGTGCCAGCAGTGCCGGGACTGGATACAATGAGCAGTTCTTC. Translation gives CASSAGTGYNEQFF. The full variable domain, rest sourced from reference TRBV13 and TRBJ2-1, is AAGVIQSPRHLIKEKRETATLKCYPIPRHDTVYWYQQGPGQDPQFLISFYEKMQSDKGSIPDRFSAQQFSDYHSELNMSSLELGDSALYFCASSAGTGYNEQFFGPGTRLTVL.

This clonotype was seen many times. The gene calls are TRBV19 and TRBJ2-1; no clear D. Trimming pared 6 bases from V and 0 bases from J, leaving 6 bases between. Germline V gene sequence: CDR1 LNHDA, CDR2 SQIVND (reference sequence). The CDR3 length is 13 residues. CDR3: CASRRSSYNEQFF. The CDR3 nucleotides are TGTGCCAGTAGGAGAAGCTCCTACAATGAGCAGTTCTTC.

Regarding this clonotype: One base separates it from a far larger clone, so it is likely a read error. The conserved phenylalanine or tryptophan normally closing the CDR3 is absent here, so this likely arose from a read error. The limits of the CDR3 on the DNA are not certain, so only TCRdb's listed CDR3 is given. The chain employs TRBV26 and TRBJ2-1. TRBV26 has pseudogene status. Termini included, the CDR3 measures 12 amino acids. The CDR3 protein is CASSSRSREQFI.

This clonotype was recorded only once. It is unclear where the CDR3 begins or ends on the DNA, so no DNA is shown, and the CDR3 is as TCRdb lists it. The V and J genes are TRBV5-1 and TRBJ2-2; the table's TRBD1 call for D was not verified on the DNA. Germline V CDR1 and CDR2: SGHRS, YFSETQ. The CDR3 comprises 12 residues, both ends counted. The CDR3: CASSLEGELFFF.

As concerns this clonotype: A far larger clone is a single base away, which makes a read error likely. This chain connects TRBV28 to TRBJ2-5; D is perhaps TRBD2 (5 bases). The germline gives CDR1 MDHEN, CDR2 SYDVKM. This CDR3 is built from 14 residues. V gave up 6 bases and J gave up 5 bases, with 16 bases separating them. The CDR3 loop reads CASSLAWQRETQYF. The CDR3 DNA reads as TGTGCCAGCAGCTTAGCGTGGCAACGGGAGACCCAGTACTTC.